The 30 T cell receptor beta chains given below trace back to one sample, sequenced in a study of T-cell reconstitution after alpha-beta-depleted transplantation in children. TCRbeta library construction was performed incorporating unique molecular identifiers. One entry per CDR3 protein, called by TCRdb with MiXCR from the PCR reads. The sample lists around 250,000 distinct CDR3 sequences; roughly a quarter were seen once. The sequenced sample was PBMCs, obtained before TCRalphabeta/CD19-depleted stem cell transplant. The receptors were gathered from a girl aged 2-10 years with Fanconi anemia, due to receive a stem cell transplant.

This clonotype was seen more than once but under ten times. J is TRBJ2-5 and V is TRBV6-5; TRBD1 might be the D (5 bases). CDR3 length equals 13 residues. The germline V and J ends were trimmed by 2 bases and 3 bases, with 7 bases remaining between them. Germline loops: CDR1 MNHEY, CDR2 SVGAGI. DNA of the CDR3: TGTGCCAGCAGTTACGACAGCGAAGAGACCCAGTACTTC. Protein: CASSYDSEETQYF.

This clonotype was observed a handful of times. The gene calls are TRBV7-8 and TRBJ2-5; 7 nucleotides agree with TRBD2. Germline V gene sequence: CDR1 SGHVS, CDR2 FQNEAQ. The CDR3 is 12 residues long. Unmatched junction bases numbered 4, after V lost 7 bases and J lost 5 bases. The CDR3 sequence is CASTGGFETQYF. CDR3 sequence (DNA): TGTGCCAGCACCGGGGGGTTTGAGACCCAGTACTTC. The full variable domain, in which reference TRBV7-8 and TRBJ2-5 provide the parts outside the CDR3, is GAGVSQSPRYKVAKRGQDVALRCDPISGHVSLFWYQQALGQGPEFLTYFQNEAQLDKSGLPSDRFFAERPEGSVSTLKIQRTQQEDSAVYLCASTGGFETQYFGPGTRLLVL.

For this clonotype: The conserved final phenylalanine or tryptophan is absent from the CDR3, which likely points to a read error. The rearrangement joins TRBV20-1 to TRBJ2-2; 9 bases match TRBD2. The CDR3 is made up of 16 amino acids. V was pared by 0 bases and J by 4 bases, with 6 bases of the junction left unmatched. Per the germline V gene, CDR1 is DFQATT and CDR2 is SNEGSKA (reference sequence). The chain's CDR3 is CSARDPLLAGTGELFI. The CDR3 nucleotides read TGCAGTGCTAGAGATCCGTTACTAGCGGGCACCGGGGAGCTGTTTATT.

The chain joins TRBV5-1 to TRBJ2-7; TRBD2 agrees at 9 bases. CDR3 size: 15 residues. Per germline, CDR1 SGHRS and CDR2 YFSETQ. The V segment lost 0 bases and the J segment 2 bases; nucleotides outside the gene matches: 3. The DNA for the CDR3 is TGCGCCAGCAGCTTGGTCAGCGGGAGGCCCTACGAGCAGTACTTC. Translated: CASSLVSGRPYEQYF.

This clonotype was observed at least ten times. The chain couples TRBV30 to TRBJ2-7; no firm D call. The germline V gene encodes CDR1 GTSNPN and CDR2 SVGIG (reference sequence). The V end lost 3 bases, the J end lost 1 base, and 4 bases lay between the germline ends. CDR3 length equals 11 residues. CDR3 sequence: CAWRESYEQYF. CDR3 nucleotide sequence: TGTGCCTGGAGAGAGTCCTACGAGCAGTACTTC.

CDR3 amino acids: CASSISWRGNEQFF. The CDR3 region has the DNA TGTGCCAGCAGTATTTCCTGGCGAGGTAATGAGCAGTTCTTC. The chain combines TRBV2 with TRBJ2-1; D is undetermined. The CDR3 sequence is 14 residues long. V lost 5 bases, J lost 7 bases, and 15 bases lay in between. The germline gives CDR1 SNHLY, CDR2 FYNNEI.

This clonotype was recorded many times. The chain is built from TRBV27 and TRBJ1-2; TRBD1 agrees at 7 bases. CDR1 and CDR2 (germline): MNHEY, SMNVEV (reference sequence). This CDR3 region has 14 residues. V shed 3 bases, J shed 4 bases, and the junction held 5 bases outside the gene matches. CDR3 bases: TGTGCCAGCAGTTTTCAGGGGGGGGGCTATGGCTACACCTTC. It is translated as CASSFQGGGYGYTF.

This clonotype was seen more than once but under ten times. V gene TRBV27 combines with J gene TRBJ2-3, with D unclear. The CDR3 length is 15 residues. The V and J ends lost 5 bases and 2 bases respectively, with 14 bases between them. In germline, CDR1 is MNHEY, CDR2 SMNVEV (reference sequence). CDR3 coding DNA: TGTGCCAGCAGTGCCGCTTTTTTGTCCACAGATACGCAGTATTTT. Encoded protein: CASSAAFLSTDTQYF.

The CDR3 reads CSVGHRYEQYF. The CDR3 DNA reads TGCAGCGTTGGGCACAGATACGAGCAGTACTTC. The chain is built from TRBV29-1 and TRBJ2-7; no clear D. Between the trimmed V and J ends, which lost 4 bases and 4 bases, there was a span of 8 bases. The CDR3 is 11 residues long. Germline V gene sequence: CDR1 SQVTM, CDR2 ANQGSEA.

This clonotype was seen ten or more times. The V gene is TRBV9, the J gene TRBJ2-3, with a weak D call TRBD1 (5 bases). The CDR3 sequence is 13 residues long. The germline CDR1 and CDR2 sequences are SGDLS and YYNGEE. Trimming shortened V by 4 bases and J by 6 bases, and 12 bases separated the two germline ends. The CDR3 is CASSTARGDTQYF. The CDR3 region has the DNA TGTGCCAGCAGCACCGCTAGGGGCGATACGCAGTATTTT.

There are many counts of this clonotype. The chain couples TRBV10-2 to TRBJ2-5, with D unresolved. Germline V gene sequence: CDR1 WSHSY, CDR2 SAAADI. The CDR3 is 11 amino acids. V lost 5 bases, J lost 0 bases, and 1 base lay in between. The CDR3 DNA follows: TGCGCCAGCAGTTACCAAGAGACCCAGTACTTC. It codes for CASSYQETQYF.

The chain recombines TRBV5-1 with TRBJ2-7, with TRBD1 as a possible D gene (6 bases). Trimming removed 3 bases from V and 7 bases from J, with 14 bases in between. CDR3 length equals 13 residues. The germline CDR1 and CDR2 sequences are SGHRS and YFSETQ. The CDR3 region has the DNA TGCGCCAGCAGCTCCCACAGGGAAGGTGAGCAGTACTTC. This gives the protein CASSSHREGEQYF.

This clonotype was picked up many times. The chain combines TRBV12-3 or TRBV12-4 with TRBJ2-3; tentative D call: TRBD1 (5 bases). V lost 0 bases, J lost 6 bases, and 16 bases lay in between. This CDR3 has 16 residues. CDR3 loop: CASSLAGRLPRDTQYF. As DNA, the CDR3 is TGTGCCAGCAGTTTAGCGGGGCGTCTTCCACGGGATACGCAGTATTTT.

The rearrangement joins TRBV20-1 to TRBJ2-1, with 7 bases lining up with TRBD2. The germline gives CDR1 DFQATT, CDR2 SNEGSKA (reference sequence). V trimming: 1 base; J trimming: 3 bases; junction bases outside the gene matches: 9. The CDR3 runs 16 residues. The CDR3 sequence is CSARVYTSVNYNEQFF. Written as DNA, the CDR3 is TGCAGTGCTAGAGTATATACTAGCGTCAACTACAATGAGCAGTTCTTC.

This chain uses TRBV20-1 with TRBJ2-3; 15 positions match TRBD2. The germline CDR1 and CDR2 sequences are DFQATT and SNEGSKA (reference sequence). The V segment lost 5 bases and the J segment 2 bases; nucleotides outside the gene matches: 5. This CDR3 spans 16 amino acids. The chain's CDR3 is CSAGTSGGTVTDTQYF. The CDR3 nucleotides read TGCAGTGCTGGGACTAGCGGGGGGACAGTCACAGATACGCAGTATTTT.

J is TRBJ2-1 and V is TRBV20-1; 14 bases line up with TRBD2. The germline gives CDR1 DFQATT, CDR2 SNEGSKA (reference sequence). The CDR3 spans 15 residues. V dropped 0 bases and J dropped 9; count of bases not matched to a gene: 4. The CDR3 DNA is TGCAGTGCTAGAGATGGGACTAGCGGGAGCCCTGAGCAGTTCTTC. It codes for CSARDGTSGSPEQFF.

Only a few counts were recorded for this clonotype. CDR3 protein: CATSRAGNSVDEQFF. The CDR3 nucleotides read TGTGCCACCAGCAGAGCAGGAAATAGCGTCGATGAGCAGTTCTTC. The genes are TRBV15 and TRBJ2-1, with D possibly matching TRBD2 (5 bases). CDR3 size: 15 residues. Germline lookup yields CDR1 LNHNV and CDR2 YYDKDF (reference sequence). V was trimmed by 1 base and J by 8 bases, leaving 15 bases between them.

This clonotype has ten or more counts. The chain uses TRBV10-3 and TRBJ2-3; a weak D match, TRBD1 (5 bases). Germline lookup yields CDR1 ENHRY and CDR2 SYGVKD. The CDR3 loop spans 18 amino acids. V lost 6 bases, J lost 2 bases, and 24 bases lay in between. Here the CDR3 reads CAISPLFSDITTTDTQYF. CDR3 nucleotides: TGTGCCATCAGCCCTCTCTTCTCGGACATCACTACCACAGATACGCAGTATTTT.

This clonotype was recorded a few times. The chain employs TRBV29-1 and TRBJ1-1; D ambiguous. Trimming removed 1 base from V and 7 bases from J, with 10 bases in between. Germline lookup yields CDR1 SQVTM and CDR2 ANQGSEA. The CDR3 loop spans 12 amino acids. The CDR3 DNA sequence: TGCAGCGTTGAAGCTAAAGGGATTGAAGCTTTCTTT. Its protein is CSVEAKGIEAFF.

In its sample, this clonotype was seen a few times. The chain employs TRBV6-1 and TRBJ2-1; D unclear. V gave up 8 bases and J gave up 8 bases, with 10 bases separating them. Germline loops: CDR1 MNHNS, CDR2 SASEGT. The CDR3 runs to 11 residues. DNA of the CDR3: TGTGCCAGCGGAGCTATCGATGAGCAGTTCTTC. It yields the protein CASGAIDEQFF.

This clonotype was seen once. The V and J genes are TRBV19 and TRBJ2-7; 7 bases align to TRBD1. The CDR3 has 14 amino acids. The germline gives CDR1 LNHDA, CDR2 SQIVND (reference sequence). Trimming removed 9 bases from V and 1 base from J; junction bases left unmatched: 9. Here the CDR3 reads CASSDRPGSYEQYF. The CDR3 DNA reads TGTGCCAGCTCGGACAGGCCCGGATCCTACGAGCAGTACTTC.

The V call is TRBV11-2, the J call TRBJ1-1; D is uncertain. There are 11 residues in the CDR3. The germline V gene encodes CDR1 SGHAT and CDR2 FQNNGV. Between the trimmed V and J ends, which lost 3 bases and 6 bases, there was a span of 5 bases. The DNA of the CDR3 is TGTGCCAGCAGCTTTGGCCCTGAAGCTTTCTTT. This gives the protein CASSFGPEAFF. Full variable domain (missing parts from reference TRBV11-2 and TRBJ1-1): EAGVAQSPRYKIIEKRQSVAFWCNPISGHATLYWYQQILGQGPKLLIQFQNNGVVDDSQLPKDRFSAERLKGVDSTLKIQPAKLEDSAVYLCASSFGPEAFFGQGTRLTVV.

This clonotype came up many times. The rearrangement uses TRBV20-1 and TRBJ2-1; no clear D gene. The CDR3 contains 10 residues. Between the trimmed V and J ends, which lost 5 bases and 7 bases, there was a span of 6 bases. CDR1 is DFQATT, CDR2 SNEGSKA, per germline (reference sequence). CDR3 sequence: CSALGNEQFF. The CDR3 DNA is TGCAGTGCTCTCGGAAATGAGCAGTTCTTC.

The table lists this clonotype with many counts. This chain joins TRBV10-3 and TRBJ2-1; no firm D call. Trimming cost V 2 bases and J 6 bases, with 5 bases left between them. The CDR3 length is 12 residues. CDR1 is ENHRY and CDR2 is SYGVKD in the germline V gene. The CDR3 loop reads CAISETANEQFF. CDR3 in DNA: TGTGCCATCAGTGAGACCGCCAATGAGCAGTTCTTC.

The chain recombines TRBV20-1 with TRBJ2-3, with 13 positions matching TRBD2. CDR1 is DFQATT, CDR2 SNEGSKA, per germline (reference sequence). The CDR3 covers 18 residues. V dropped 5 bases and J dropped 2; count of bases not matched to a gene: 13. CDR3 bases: TGCAGTGCTGCATCCGGGACTAGCGGGACTTGGTTCACAGATACGCAGTATTTT. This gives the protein CSAASGTSGTWFTDTQYF.

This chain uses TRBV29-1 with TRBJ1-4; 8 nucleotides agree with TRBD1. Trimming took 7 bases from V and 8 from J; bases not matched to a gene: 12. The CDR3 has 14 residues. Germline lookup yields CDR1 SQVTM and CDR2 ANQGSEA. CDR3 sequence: CSGLKTGEGEKLFF. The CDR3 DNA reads TGCAGCGGTCTCAAGACAGGGGAGGGGGAAAAACTGTTTTTT.

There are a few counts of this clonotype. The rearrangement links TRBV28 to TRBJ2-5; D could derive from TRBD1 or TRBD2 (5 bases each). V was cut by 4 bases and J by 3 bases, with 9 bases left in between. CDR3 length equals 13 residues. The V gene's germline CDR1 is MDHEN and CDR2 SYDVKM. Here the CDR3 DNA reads TGTGCCAGCAGTTCTGGGACGGAAGAGACCCAGTACTTC. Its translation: CASSSGTEETQYF.

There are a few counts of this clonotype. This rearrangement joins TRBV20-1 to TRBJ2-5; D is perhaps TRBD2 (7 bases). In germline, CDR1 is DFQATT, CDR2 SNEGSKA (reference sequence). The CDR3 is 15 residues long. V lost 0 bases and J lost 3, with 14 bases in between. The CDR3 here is CSARDYGGPKETQYF. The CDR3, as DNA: TGCAGTGCTAGAGATTACGGGGGGCCCAAAGAGACCCAGTACTTC.

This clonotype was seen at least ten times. DNA of the CDR3: TGTGCCAGCAGCGTATTCCCAGATTCCTACGAGCAGTACTTC. Its translation is CASSVFPDSYEQYF. The chain combines TRBV9 with TRBJ2-7; no firm D call. The CDR3 length is 14 residues. V was pared by 1 base and J by 1 base, with 9 bases between. Per the germline V gene, CDR1 is SGDLS and CDR2 is YYNGEE. Complete variable domain (other parts from reference TRBV9 and TRBJ2-7): DSGVTQTPKHLITATGQRVTLRCSPRSGDLSVYWYQQSLDQGLQFLIQYYNGEERAKGNILERFSAQQFPDLHSELNLSSLELGDSALYFCASSVFPDSYEQYFGPGTRLTVT.

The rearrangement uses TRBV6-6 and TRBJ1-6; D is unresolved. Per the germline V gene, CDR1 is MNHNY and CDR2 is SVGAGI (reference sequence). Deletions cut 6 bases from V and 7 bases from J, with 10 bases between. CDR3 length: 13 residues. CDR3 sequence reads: CASSPSQNSPLHF. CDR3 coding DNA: TGTGCCAGCAGCCCATCACAGAATTCACCCCTCCACTTT.